This passage covers 28 T cell receptor beta chains from one sample sequenced in a study of blood T cell repertoires in COVID-19. The data were produced by immunoSEQ multiplex PCR, yet TCRdb's version contains in-frame clones alone and is incomplete. The sample records 310,000 or so clones, 90% being singletons. Sequenced sample: PBMCs or T cells enriched from blood (not recorded which). The receptors derive from a woman in her thirties who had recovered from COVID-19.

This rearrangement joins TRBV30 to TRBJ1-2; the match to TRBD1 covers 8 bases. The length of the CDR3 is 13 residues. Trimming removed 3 bases from V and 7 bases from J; junction bases left unmatched: 7. Germline loops: CDR1 GTSNPN, CDR2 SVGIG (reference sequence). The CDR3 region has the DNA TGTGCCTGGAGCTTGACAGGGGTAGGTGGCTACACCTTC. Amino acid sequence: CAWSLTGVGGYTF.

The V call is TRBV6-2 or TRBV6-3, the J call TRBJ1-5, with D possibly TRBD1 on 5 matching bases. Germline-derived CDR1 and CDR2 are MNHEY and SVGEGT. V was pared by 4 bases and J by 7 bases, with 14 bases between. This CDR3 has 14 amino acids. In nucleotides, the CDR3 is TGTGCCAGCAGTTTCCAGGGCCCCCAACAGCCCCAGCATTTT. Translated, it gives CASSFQGPQQPQHF.

J is TRBJ2-7 and V is TRBV18, with TRBD1 identical over 7 bases. The CDR3 loop spans 15 amino acids. Germline V gene lookup returns CDR1 KGHSH and CDR2 LQKENI. The V segment lost 2 bases and the J segment 3 bases; nucleotides outside the gene matches: 7. CDR3: CASSPYDRADYEQYF. Written as DNA, the CDR3 is TGTGCCAGCTCACCATACGACAGGGCCGACTACGAGCAGTACTTC.

The chain couples TRBV7-2 to TRBJ1-1; no definite D call. The germline V gene has CDR1 SGHTA and CDR2 FQGNSA. This CDR3 comprises 15 residues. V gave up 1 base and J gave up 2 bases, with 11 bases separating them. The CDR3 nucleotides read TGTGCCAGCAGCTTAGATGCGGGAATTAACACTGAAGCTTTCTTT. Protein: CASSLDAGINTEAFF.

The chain joins TRBV7-6 to TRBJ2-3; D is uncertain. CDR1 and CDR2 (germline): SGHVS, FNYEAQ. CDR3 size: 16 residues. Trimming removed 1 base at V and 3 bases at J, with 14 bases between. CDR3 residues: CASSLGPSGVTDTQYF. The CDR3 DNA reads as TGTGCCAGCAGCTTAGGCCCGAGTGGAGTGACAGATACGCAGTATTTT.

The chain employs TRBV7-6 and TRBJ2-2; D call uncertain. Germline V gene sequence: CDR1 SGHVS, CDR2 FNYEAQ. This CDR3 comprises 18 residues. V was pared by 3 bases and J by 4 bases, with 21 bases between. The CDR3 loop is CASSFLASGVRTTGELFF. CDR3 sequence (DNA): TGTGCCAGCAGCTTTCTGGCTTCCGGAGTACGCACCACCGGGGAGCTGTTTTTT.

V and J are TRBV20-1 and TRBJ2-3; 7 bases are a match to TRBD2. This CDR3 has 11 amino acids. The junction had 2 bases not matched to a gene; V was cut back by 6 bases and J by 5 bases. CDR1 and CDR2 (germline): DFQATT, SNEGSKA (reference sequence). DNA for the CDR3: TGCAGTGCGCCGGGGGGAGATACGCAGTATTTT. This encodes CSAPGGDTQYF.

The V gene is TRBV30, the J gene TRBJ2-7; TRBD2 might be the D (6 bases). Germline V gene lookup returns CDR1 GTSNPN and CDR2 SVGIG (reference sequence). The CDR3 is 13 amino acids. The ends were cut back, 3 bases at V and 4 bases at J, with 13 bases in the middle. DNA for the CDR3: TGTGCCTGGAGGGGACTTTTTGCTTACGAGCAGTACTTC. Translation: CAWRGLFAYEQYF.

This chain connects TRBV5-6 to TRBJ2-3; 12 nucleotides match TRBD2. From germline, CDR1 is SGHDT and CDR2 YYEEEE. The CDR3 totals 16 residues. Trimming removed 4 bases from V and 3 bases from J; junction bases left unmatched: 6. The chain's CDR3 is CASSASGTSGTDTQYF. Written as DNA, the CDR3 is TGTGCCAGCAGCGCCTCCGGGACTAGCGGGACAGATACGCAGTATTTT.

The chain links TRBV19 to TRBJ2-6; 9 bases fit TRBD1. The CDR3 has 17 residues. Germline lookup yields CDR1 LNHDA and CDR2 SQIVND (reference sequence). V shed 10 bases and J 2 bases; nucleotides not matched to a gene: 12. CDR3 loop: CATQTDRGYPGANVLTF. Written as DNA, the CDR3 is TGTGCCACCCAAACCGACAGGGGGTATCCTGGGGCCAACGTCCTGACTTTC.

This CDR3 is CAWKLPNTEAFF. The CDR3 DNA sequence: TGTGCCTGGAAACTCCCGAACACTGAAGCTTTCTTT. The rearrangement joins TRBV30 to TRBJ1-1, with D unclear. V was pared by 4 bases and J by 1 base, with 7 bases between. This CDR3 is built from 12 residues. CDR1 GTSNPN and CDR2 SVGIG come from the germline V gene (reference sequence).

The rearrangement uses TRBV3-1 (or the pseudogene TRBV3-2) and TRBJ2-7; TRBD2 matches at 7 bases. This CDR3 is built from 15 residues. The V gene end was trimmed by 2 bases and the J gene end by 0 bases; junction bases not matched to a gene: 4. Germline loops: CDR1 LGHDT, CDR2 YNNKEL (reference sequence). CDR3 nucleotides: TGTGCCAGCAGCCAAAGTGGGAGGGCCTCCTACGAGCAGTACTTC. Residues: CASSQSGRASYEQYF.

The CDR3: CASSLVVAGGDNEQFF. In nucleotides, the CDR3 is TGTGCCAGCAGCTTAGTTGTGGCGGGAGGGGACAATGAGCAGTTCTTC. The chain has TRBV7-2 and TRBJ2-1; 9 positions agree with TRBD2. CDR3 length: 16 amino acids. After removal of 1 base from V and 5 bases from J, the junction contained 6 bases not matched to a gene. Germline lookup yields CDR1 SGHTA and CDR2 FQGNSA.

This chain uses TRBV10-1 with TRBJ2-2; TRBD1 agrees at 10 bases. Germline CDR1 and CDR2: WNHNN and SYGVQD (reference sequence). The CDR3 has 15 residues. The V gene end was trimmed by 4 bases and the J gene end by 3 bases; junction bases not matched to a gene: 2. The CDR3 sequence: CASSGGQGYTGELFF. Written as DNA, the CDR3 is TGCGCCAGCAGTGGGGGACAGGGGTACACCGGGGAGCTGTTTTTT.

The chain couples TRBV7-2 to TRBJ2-2, with TRBD2 identical over 11 bases. In germline, CDR1 is SGHTA, CDR2 FQGNSA. This CDR3 is 15 amino acids long. Trimming at V came to 8 bases and at J to 4 bases, leaving 6 bases not matched to a gene. CDR3 region: CASYLAGGVTGELFF. In nucleotides, the CDR3 is TGTGCCAGCTATCTAGCGGGAGGAGTCACCGGGGAGCTGTTTTTT.

This clone was seen once. V and J are TRBV6-5 and TRBJ2-1; 8 bases map to TRBD2. This CDR3 has 13 residues. Unmatched junction bases numbered 9, after V lost 7 bases and J lost 10 bases. Germline V lookup: CDR1 MNHEY, CDR2 SVGAGI. The CDR3, as DNA: TGTGCCAGCACTGGAAACGGGAGGGGAGAGCAGTTCTTC. It yields the protein CASTGNGRGEQFF.

This chain connects TRBV7-9 to TRBJ1-5; TRBD1 is a possible D gene (6 bases). The V gene's germline CDR1 is SEHNR and CDR2 FQNEAQ (reference sequence). The V end lost 1 base, the J end lost 5 bases, and 18 bases lay between the germline ends. This CDR3 is 17 amino acids long. The CDR3 DNA is TGTGCCAGCAGCTTAGATCCGGGACAAGGGTTTCATCAGCCCCAGCATTTT. Residues: CASSLDPGQGFHQPQHF.

The chain is built from TRBV25-1 and TRBJ1-2; no clear D. The ends were cut back, 1 base at V and 9 bases at J, with 18 bases in the middle. The CDR3 extends over 15 amino acids. CDR1 MGHDK and CDR2 SYGVNS come from the germline V gene. CDR3 coding DNA: TGTGCCAGCAGTGAATCCACATTAGCTAGAGAGAGCTACACCTTC. Its translation: CASSESTLARESYTF.

The gene calls are TRBV6-5 and TRBJ1-6, with D maybe TRBD1 (6 bases). The CDR3 runs 13 residues. The V end was cut by 5 bases, the J end by 9 bases, with 11 bases between. CDR1 is MNHEY and CDR2 is SVGAGI in the germline V gene. The CDR3 loop is CASSTGSGSPLHF. The CDR3 DNA sequence: TGTGCCAGCAGTACAGGGTCGGGTTCACCCCTCCACTTT.

The table lists this clone with many counts. This chain connects TRBV14 to TRBJ2-1, with 7 nucleotides matching TRBD1. Germline V gene sequence: CDR1 SGHDN, CDR2 FVKESK. V was clipped by 2 bases and J by 9 bases; unmatched bases: 7. The CDR3 runs 14 residues. CDR3 sequence: CASSQTTGLGEQFF. The CDR3, as DNA: TGTGCCAGCAGCCAAACGACAGGGCTCGGTGAGCAGTTCTTC.

In this sample, this clone turned up a few times. The chain combines TRBV4-3 with TRBJ1-6, with D possibly TRBD1 on 6 matching bases. Germline V gene data show CDR1 as LGHNA and CDR2 as YSLEER. The CDR3 runs to 16 residues. Trimming shortened V by 2 bases and J by 7 bases, and 15 bases separated the two germline ends. Here the CDR3 reads CASSQSRQARNSPLHF. CDR3 DNA sequence: TGCGCCAGCAGCCAATCCAGACAGGCCCGAAATTCACCCCTCCACTTT.

The chain employs TRBV18 and TRBJ2-3, with a possible D match to TRBD2 (6 bases). CDR1 is KGHSH, CDR2 LQKENI, per germline. V was shortened by 4 bases and J by 4 bases, with 12 bases between the two germline ends. This CDR3 spans 14 amino acids. In nucleotides, the CDR3 is TGTGCCAGCTCACGACTAGGAACCCCAGATACGCAGTATTTT. This translates into CASSRLGTPDTQYF.

V is TRBV30 and J is TRBJ2-5, with D possibly matching TRBD1 (6 bases). Trimming left V 0 bases short and J 6 bases short, with 11 bases between. This CDR3 contains 13 residues. CDR1 and CDR2 from the germline V gene are GTSNPN and SVGIG (reference sequence). The CDR3: CAWSVTGMKTQYF. The CDR3 DNA follows: TGTGCCTGGAGTGTAACAGGGATGAAGACCCAGTACTTC.

The table lists this clone with a count of one. The chain combines TRBV2 with TRBJ2-7; TRBD1 might be the D (6 bases). Trimming took off 5 bases at V and 3 bases at J, with 11 bases between the two ends. Per germline, CDR1 SNHLY and CDR2 FYNNEI. CDR3 length: 13 residues. The CDR3 DNA reads TGTGCCAGCAGTAGGGACACCTACTACGAGCAGTACTTC. It translates to CASSRDTYYEQYF.

This sequence joins TRBV3-1 (or the pseudogene TRBV3-2) and TRBJ2-1, with TRBD2 matching 7 bases. The CDR3 runs 15 residues. Losses at the gene ends were 4 bases for V and 5 bases for J; bases not matched to a gene: 8. Germline CDR1 reads LGHDT; CDR2 reads YNNKEL (reference sequence). CDR3: CASSLPGLYNNEQFF. CDR3 in DNA: TGTGCCAGCAGCCTACCGGGACTATATAACAATGAGCAGTTCTTC.

V is TRBV4-3 and J is TRBJ1-4, with 8 bases that match TRBD1. The CDR3 consists of 16 residues. The germline V gene has CDR1 LGHNA and CDR2 YSLEER. The junction had 4 bases not matched to a gene; V was cut back by 0 bases and J by 4 bases. This CDR3 reads CASSQDRTGFNEKLFF. The DNA of the CDR3 is TGCGCCAGCAGCCAAGATAGGACAGGGTTTAATGAAAAACTGTTTTTT.

This chain uses TRBV7-6 with TRBJ2-1; D perhaps matches TRBD2 (6 bases). This CDR3 contains 15 residues. Trimming shortened V by 5 bases and J by 5 bases, and 16 bases separated the two germline ends. The germline V gene encodes CDR1 SGHVS and CDR2 FNYEAQ. The chain's CDR3 is CASSPRTTQDNEQFF. The CDR3 DNA sequence: TGTGCCAGCAGCCCCCGGACTACGCAGGACAATGAGCAGTTCTTC.

This clone was seen just once. This CDR3 is CASTGTGSSGNTIYF. The CDR3, as DNA: TGTGCCAGTACCGGGACAGGGTCCTCTGGAAACACCATATATTTT. V gene TRBV19 combines with J gene TRBJ1-3; TRBD1 matches 9 bases. V gave up 7 bases and J gave up 0 bases; unmatched junction bases: 4. The germline gives CDR1 LNHDA, CDR2 SQIVND (reference sequence). This CDR3 is 15 amino acids long.